This T cell receptor beta chain was retrieved from a study of siplizumab effects on memory and regulatory T cells. General study results and limits: It was never confirmed that proliferating Tregs from siplizumab cultures were suppressive.

The CDR3 runs to 15 residues. Only in-frame clones appear in the TCRdb table, and some are missing; sequencing was by immunoSEQ multiplex PCR. The sample includes around 100,000 clones, about 93% of them seen just once. A word on this clone: Its antigen is currently unknown.

The TCR comes from a human donor in good health. The specimen was Tregs sorted from blood. The chain combines TRBV21-1 with TRBJ1-5. TRBV21-1 is described as a pseudogene. In nucleotides, the CDR3 is TGTGCCAGTCCCTCGACCCCGCGGAGCAATCAGCCCCAGCATTTT. Translated, it gives CASPSTPRSNQPQHF.